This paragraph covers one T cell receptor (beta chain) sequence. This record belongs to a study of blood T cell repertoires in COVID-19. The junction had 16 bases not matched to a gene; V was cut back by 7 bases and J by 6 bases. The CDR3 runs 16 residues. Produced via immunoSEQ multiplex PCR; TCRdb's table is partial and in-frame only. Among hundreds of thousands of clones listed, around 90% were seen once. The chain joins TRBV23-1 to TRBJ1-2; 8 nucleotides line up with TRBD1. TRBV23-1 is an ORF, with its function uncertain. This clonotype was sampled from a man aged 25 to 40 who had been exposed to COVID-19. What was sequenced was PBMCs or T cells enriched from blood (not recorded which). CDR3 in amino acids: CASKNRQGPMEDGYTF. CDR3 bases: TGCGCCAGCAAAAACCGACAGGGGCCAATGGAGGATGGCTACACCTTC.